Shown below are 29 T cell receptor beta chains from a single sample sequenced in a study of cytomegalovirus exposure and HLA in healthy donors. The primer mix had 60 Vbeta and 13 Jbeta primers. Only in-frame clones appear in the TCRdb table, and some are missing; sequencing was by immunoSEQ multiplex PCR. The sample lists tens of thousands of clones, 70% to 80% seen once, with 20% to 25% in the top ten. Material: PBMCs. These receptors all come from a woman aged 45-65 years in good health and CMV-seropositive.

The rearrangement links TRBV10-3 to TRBJ2-1; 15 positions agree with TRBD2. The V gene's germline CDR1 is ENHRY and CDR2 SYGVKD. This CDR3 has 19 residues. V gave up 5 bases and J gave up 0 bases; unmatched junction bases: 8. CDR3 region: CAISTGLAGGANSYNEQFF. The CDR3, as DNA: TGTGCCATCAGTACGGGACTAGCGGGAGGTGCTAACTCCTACAATGAGCAGTTCTTC.

This clone showed up just once. This chain uses TRBV19 with TRBJ1-2, with TRBD1 matching over 7 bases. V trimming: 6 bases; J trimming: 7 bases; junction bases outside the gene matches: 8. Germline CDR1 is LNHDA and CDR2 is SQIVND (reference sequence). CDR3 length equals 13 residues. CDR3 DNA: TGTGCCAGTAGATCGACAGGGAAGGGTGGCTACACCTTC. Translation: CASRSTGKGGYTF.

This clone has just a few counts. V gene TRBV7-8 combines with J gene TRBJ2-2, with 7 bases lining up with TRBD2. There are 18 residues in the CDR3. The junction had 10 bases not matched to a gene; V was cut back by 2 bases and J by 1 base. CDR1 and CDR2 (germline): SGHVS, FQNEAQ. This chain's CDR3 is CASSLSVTRTRNTGELFF. As DNA, the CDR3 is TGTGCCAGCAGCTTATCGGTAACCCGGACTAGGAACACCGGGGAGCTGTTTTTT.

This sequence joins TRBV11-2 and TRBJ2-5; unclear D gene. This CDR3 has 12 residues. Germline-derived CDR1 and CDR2 are SGHAT and FQNNGV. The V end was cut by 6 bases, the J end by 5 bases, with 10 bases between. CDR3 residues: CASSPVGETQYF. The DNA for the CDR3 is TGTGCCAGCAGTCCCGTCGGTGAGACCCAGTACTTC.

CDR3 amino acids: CASSFLGPNNEQFF. The DNA for the CDR3 is TGTGCCAGCAGTTTTTTGGGCCCAAACAATGAGCAGTTCTTC. The rearrangement links TRBV28 to TRBJ2-1; D remains unclear. Germline values: CDR1 MDHEN, CDR2 SYDVKM. V was trimmed by 3 bases and J by 5 bases, leaving 11 bases between them. This CDR3 spans 14 amino acids. The whole variable domain, remainder taken from reference TRBV28 and TRBJ2-1, is DVKVTQSSRYLVKRTGEKVFLECVQDMDHENMFWYRQDPGLGLRLIYFSYDVKMKEKGDIPEGYSVSREKKERFSLILESASTNQTSMYLCASSFLGPNNEQFFGPGTRLTVL.

V is TRBV6-5 and J is TRBJ1-1; possible D gene TRBD1, 6 bases. The CDR3 has 13 amino acids. Germline V gene sequence: CDR1 MNHEY, CDR2 SVGAGI. With 6 bases removed from V and 1 base from J, the gap between germline ends came to 9 bases. The CDR3 protein is CASRLTGNTEAFF. In nucleotides, the CDR3 is TGTGCCAGCAGGCTGACAGGGAACACTGAAGCTTTCTTT.

Here the CDR3 DNA reads TGTGCCAGCGCTGAGACAGCGAACACCGGGGAGCTGTTTTTT. Translation gives CASAETANTGELFF. The rearrangement links TRBV2 to TRBJ2-2; D is perhaps TRBD1 (5 bases). The germline gives CDR1 SNHLY, CDR2 FYNNEI. V lost 8 bases and J lost 0, with 10 bases in between. The CDR3 contains 14 residues.

This clone was observed a single time. This chain links TRBV30 with TRBJ1-3; D unclear. Germline-derived CDR1 and CDR2 are GTSNPN and SVGIG (reference sequence). The CDR3 length is 13 residues. V lost 3 bases to trimming and J lost 2 bases, with 8 bases between them. The CDR3 bases are TGTGCCTGGAGACAGCCTGCTGGAAACACCATATATTTT. It is translated as CAWRQPAGNTIYF. Filled out from reference TRBV30 and TRBJ1-3, the complete variable domain reads SQTIHQWPATLVQPVGSPLSLECTVEGTSNPNLYWYRQAAGRGLQLLFYSVGIGQISSEVPQNLSASRPQDRQFILSSKKLLLSDSGFYLCAWRQPAGNTIYFGEGSWLTVV.

This chain connects TRBV15 to TRBJ2-5; 9 nucleotides agree with TRBD2. The trim removed 1 base at V and 2 bases at J, leaving 8 bases unmatched. The CDR3 contains 17 residues. Germline CDR1 and CDR2: LNHNV and YYDKDF (reference sequence). In DNA, the CDR3 is TGTGCCACCAGCAGAGGTGGCGGGAGGGCCGGTCAAGAGACCCAGTACTTC. It encodes CATSRGGGRAGQETQYF.

This chain links TRBV19 with TRBJ1-2; 7 positions agree with TRBD1. J was trimmed by 3 bases and V by 3 bases; bases with no gene match: 4. The CDR3 sequence is 14 residues long. CDR1 and CDR2 (germline): LNHDA, SQIVND (reference sequence). Here the CDR3 reads CASSMGRGYYGYTF. The CDR3 DNA follows: TGTGCCAGTAGTATGGGCAGGGGGTACTATGGCTACACCTTC.

This clone occurred a few times. The germline gene is not matched at one end of the junction; a read error may be the cause. The CDR3 bases are TGTGCCAGCAGTTCTGGCGGGGAAGGCTACACCTTC. This sequence encodes CASSSGGEGYTF. The chain recombines TRBV10-2 with TRBJ1-2, with D unresolved. The CDR3 has 12 residues. Germline assignment: CDR1 WSHSY and CDR2 SAAADI.

The gene calls are TRBV5-1 and TRBJ2-1; 10 bases fit TRBD2. CDR3 length equals 15 residues. V shed 4 bases, J shed 7 bases, and the junction held 8 bases outside the gene matches. CDR1 and CDR2 (germline): SGHRS, YFSETQ. The CDR3 spells CASSRAGGQTNEQFF. The CDR3 DNA follows: TGCGCCAGCAGCCGAGCGGGGGGGCAAACAAATGAGCAGTTCTTC. The variable domain in full, with the rest retrieved from reference TRBV5-1 and TRBJ2-1, is KAGVTQTPRYLIKTRGQQVTLSCSPISGHRSVSWYQQTPGQGLQFLFEYFSETQRNKGNFPGRFSGRQFSNSRSEMNVSTLELGDSALYLCASSRAGGQTNEQFFGPGTRLTVL.

This rearrangement joins TRBV7-9 to TRBJ2-3; 14 nucleotides line up with TRBD2. Unmatched junction bases numbered 3, after V lost 1 base and J lost 3 bases. The CDR3 runs to 17 residues. CDR1 is SEHNR and CDR2 is FQNEAQ in the germline V gene (reference sequence). The CDR3 region has the DNA TGTGCCAGCAGCTTAGGACTAGCGGGGGGGCGGACAGATACGCAGTATTTT. Translating gives CASSLGLAGGRTDTQYF.

The rearrangement joins TRBV18 to TRBJ2-7, with D possibly TRBD2 on 6 matching bases. V dropped 3 bases and J dropped 6 bases, with 9 bases sitting between them. Germline lookup yields CDR1 KGHSH and CDR2 LQKENI. The CDR3 is 12 residues long. This chain's CDR3 is CASSPTGGEQYF. The CDR3 bases are TGTGCCAGCTCACCGACCGGGGGCGAGCAGTACTTC.

The chain has TRBV21-1 and TRBJ1-4; the table names TRBD1, a call not compared with the DNA. TRBV21-1 is tagged as a pseudogene. The CDR3 has 16 residues. The CDR3, as DNA: TGTGCCAGCAGCAAAGCAAGGACAAAACAGGATGAAAAACTGTTTTTT. Translating it yields CASSKARTKQDEKLFF.

The genes are TRBV18 and TRBJ1-2; maybe TRBD1 (5 bases). The CDR3 is 13 amino acids. Trimming removed 5 bases at V and 6 bases at J, with 13 bases between. The germline V gene has CDR1 KGHSH and CDR2 LQKENI. In DNA, the CDR3 is TGTGCCAGCTCAATCCAGGGTGGGGATGGCTACACCTTC. This codes for CASSIQGGDGYTF.

The chain carries TRBV5-1 and TRBJ2-7, with 10 bases lining up with TRBD2. V shed 0 bases, J shed 4 bases, and the junction held 4 bases outside the gene matches. Germline CDR1 is SGHRS and CDR2 is YFSETQ. This CDR3 spans 15 amino acids. This CDR3 reads CASSLGASGSYEQYV. As DNA, the CDR3 is TGCGCCAGCAGCTTGGGTGCTAGCGGGAGTTACGAGCAGTACGTC.

The chain combines TRBV15 with TRBJ1-2; D uncertain. The germline CDR1 and CDR2 sequences are LNHNV and YYDKDF (reference sequence). This CDR3 contains 15 residues. V dropped 0 bases and J dropped 9 bases, with 17 bases sitting between them. The CDR3 protein is CATSRDPEVQRRYTF. In nucleotides, the CDR3 is TGTGCCACCAGCAGAGATCCGGAAGTTCAGCGACGCTACACCTTC.

The chain recombines TRBV7-2 with TRBJ2-1; 7 bases line up with TRBD2. V lost 2 bases, J lost 10 bases, and 2 bases stayed unmatched. The CDR3 contains 12 residues. In germline, CDR1 is SGHTA, CDR2 FQGNSA. CDR3 loop: CASSLKAGEQFF. The CDR3 DNA sequence: TGTGCCAGCAGCTTAAAAGCGGGGGAGCAGTTCTTC.

This CDR3 is CASSLGGSNTGELFF. The CDR3 DNA reads TGCGCCAGCAGCTTGGGCGGTAGCAACACCGGGGAGCTGTTTTTT. V and J are TRBV5-1 and TRBJ2-2; D remains ambiguous. The V and J ends lost 0 bases and 2 bases respectively, with 8 bases between them. Looked up from germline, CDR1 is SGHRS and CDR2 is YFSETQ. This CDR3 is 15 amino acids long.

V gene TRBV9 combines with J gene TRBJ2-1, with TRBD2 identical over 7 bases. Germline trimming cut 4 bases from V and 7 bases from J; bases unmatched to any gene: 17. The CDR3 is made up of 17 amino acids. In germline, CDR1 is SGDLS, CDR2 YYNGEE. The CDR3 nucleotides are TGTGCCAGCAGCCCTTCTCCTAGGGCGGGAGTCAGGAATGAGCAGTTCTTC. Its translation: CASSPSPRAGVRNEQFF.

This chain connects TRBV9 to TRBJ1-1; tentatively, D is TRBD1 (6 bases). CDR1 SGDLS and CDR2 YYNGEE come from the germline V gene. V was trimmed by 5 bases and J by 1 base, leaving 18 bases between them. The length of the CDR3 is 16 residues. The CDR3 protein is CASRSTRDTGNTEAFF. The DNA of the CDR3 is TGTGCCAGCAGGTCGACACGGGACACTGGGAACACTGAAGCTTTCTTT.

This clone has only one observation. The chain recombines TRBV19 with TRBJ2-7; the D gene is possibly TRBD2 (5 bases). CDR1 is LNHDA, CDR2 SQIVND, per germline (reference sequence). The length of the CDR3 is 13 residues. Between the trimmed V and J ends, which lost 9 bases and 2 bases, there was a span of 14 bases. The CDR3 loop reads CARADRGAYEQYV. The DNA for the CDR3 is TGTGCCAGGGCCGACCGGGGTGCCTACGAGCAGTACGTC.

Turning to this clone: In the same sample, other DNA sequences code for this CDR3. The chain combines TRBV30 with TRBJ1-1; D is unclear. Per germline, CDR1 GTSNPN and CDR2 SVGIG (reference sequence). The CDR3 sequence is 13 residues long. Trimming left V 0 bases short and J 5 bases short, with 10 bases between. CDR3 residues: CAWSVEGGTEAFF. In DNA, the CDR3 is TGTGCCTGGAGTGTAGAGGGTGGAACTGAAGCTTTCTTT.

The chain couples TRBV6-5 to TRBJ2-1; TRBD2 matches at 7 bases. This CDR3 spans 15 amino acids. The J segment lost 2 bases and the V segment lost 6 bases, leaving 7 bases of the junction unmatched. Germline CDR1 is MNHEY and CDR2 is SVGAGI. The CDR3 DNA follows: TGTGCCAGCAGACTCAGCGGGGAGACCTACAATGAGCAGTTCTTC. This translates into CASRLSGETYNEQFF.

This clone was seen just once. The chain uses TRBV11-2 and TRBJ2-1, with D perhaps matching TRBD2 (5 bases). This CDR3 region has 16 residues. Trimming left V 3 bases short and J 3 bases short, with 15 bases between. Per germline, CDR1 SGHAT and CDR2 FQNNGV. CDR3 region: CASSFGGAGLYNEQFF. The CDR3 DNA reads as TGTGCCAGCAGCTTTGGAGGCGCGGGCCTCTACAATGAGCAGTTCTTC.

The chain combines TRBV11-1 with TRBJ1-4; D unresolved. Deletions cut 5 bases from V and 6 bases from J, with 7 bases between. CDR3 length equals 12 residues. Germline-derived CDR1 and CDR2 are SGHAT and FQDESV (reference sequence). CDR3 sequence: CASSPSDEKLFF. CDR3 in DNA: TGTGCCAGCAGCCCTTCTGATGAAAAACTGTTTTTT.

The V and J genes are TRBV14 and TRBJ2-2; 8 nucleotides align to TRBD1. Trimming removed 4 bases from V and 1 base from J; junction bases left unmatched: 8. Germline CDR1 and CDR2: SGHDN and FVKESK. The CDR3 has 17 residues. The CDR3, as DNA: TGTGCCAGCAGCCTGCATTCGGACAGGGTGAACACCGGGGAGCTGTTTTTT. It encodes CASSLHSDRVNTGELFF.

This chain uses TRBV11-2 with TRBJ2-3, with 10 bases aligning to TRBD1. Losses at the gene ends were 3 bases for V and 3 bases for J; bases not matched to a gene: 3. The CDR3 contains 15 residues. The germline V gene encodes CDR1 SGHAT and CDR2 FQNNGV. As DNA, the CDR3 is TGTGCCAGCAGCTTGAGGGACAGGGGTACAGATACGCAGTATTTT. Translating gives CASSLRDRGTDTQYF.